The 7 T cell receptor beta chains presented below share a single source sample, sequenced in a study of T cells in Graves' hyperthyroidism and ophthalmopathy. What was amplified from RNA transcripts were TCR beta CDR3 regions. First-round RT-PCR with HTBI primers amplified the TCR CDR3 region. TCRdb ran MiXCR on the multiplex PCR reads and lists one entry per CDR3 protein. The table records 250,000 to 400,000 distinct CDR3 sequences, roughly 13% of them present only once. The sequenced sample was blood. Source of these receptors: a woman aged 40 to 50 with Graves' ophthalmopathy.

At least ten counts were recorded for this clonotype. V usage is TRBV5-4 and J usage is TRBJ1-1; D unresolved. With 3 bases removed from V and 1 base from J, the gap between germline ends came to 7 bases. Germline V lookup: CDR1 SGHNT, CDR2 YYREEE (reference sequence). The CDR3 is made up of 13 amino acids. Here the CDR3 reads CASSWSTNTEAFF. The CDR3 DNA sequence: TGTGCCAGCAGCTGGAGCACGAACACTGAAGCTTTCTTT. The full variable domain, its missing parts supplied by reference TRBV5-4 and TRBJ1-1, is ETGVTQSPTHLIKTRGQQVTLRCSSQSGHNTVSWYQQALGQGPQFIFQYYREEENGRGNFPPRFSGLQFPNYSSELNVNALELDDSALYLCASSWSTNTEAFFGQGTRLTVV.

This clonotype was observed at least ten times. The chain couples TRBV12-5 to TRBJ1-4, with a possible D match to TRBD1 (6 bases). V gave up 5 bases and J gave up 7 bases, with 14 bases separating them. The CDR3 has 14 residues. From germline, CDR1 is LGHNT and CDR2 FRNRAP. CDR3 in DNA: TGTGCTAGTGGTCAACAGGGAATTGGTGAAAAACTGTTTTTT. This translates into CASGQQGIGEKLFF.

This clonotype has at least ten counts. The V gene is TRBV7-6, the J gene TRBJ2-3; TRBD2 aligns across 8 bases. This CDR3 contains 16 residues. Trimming at V came to 1 base and at J to 4 bases, leaving 7 bases not matched to a gene. From germline, CDR1 is SGHVS and CDR2 FNYEAQ. The CDR3 loop reads CASSLGAGGAPDTQYF. The CDR3 DNA is TGTGCCAGCAGCTTAGGGGCGGGGGGCGCCCCAGATACGCAGTATTTT.

This clonotype was seen repeatedly, ten times or more. The V and J genes are TRBV6-1 and TRBJ1-1; no firm D call. Trimming left V 4 bases short and J 0 bases short, with 9 bases between. The germline gives CDR1 MNHNS, CDR2 SASEGT. CDR3 length: 14 residues. This CDR3 reads CASSAVTMNTEAFF. The CDR3 region has the DNA TGTGCCAGCAGTGCAGTTACAATGAACACTGAAGCTTTCTTT.

Comments on this clonotype: Possible read error: a much larger clone is one base away. The chain combines TRBV7-8 with TRBJ2-1; possibly TRBD1 for D (5 bases). Per germline, CDR1 SGHVS and CDR2 FQNEAQ. This CDR3 has 17 residues. Trimming cost V 1 base and J 9 bases, with 22 bases left between them. CDR3 region: CASSLVKGQSLRAEQFF. CDR3 nucleotide sequence: TGTGCCAGCAGCTTAGTTAAGGGGCAGTCACTAAGGGCTGAGCAGTTCTTC. Full variable domain (outside the CDR3, taken from reference TRBV7-8 and TRBJ2-1): GAGVSQSPRYKVAKRGQDVALRCDPISGHVSLFWYQQALGQGPEFLTYFQNEAQLDKSGLPSDRFFAERPEGSVSTLKIQRTQQEDSAVYLCASSLVKGQSLRAEQFFGPGTRLTVL.

This clonotype was counted only a few times. The rearrangement joins TRBV19 to TRBJ1-2, with TRBD1 matching over 11 bases. V trimming: 4 bases; J trimming: 4 bases; junction bases outside the gene matches: 5. In germline, CDR1 is LNHDA, CDR2 SQIVND (reference sequence). This CDR3 comprises 15 residues. The chain's CDR3 is CASSTTGTGGYGYTF. In nucleotides, the CDR3 is TGTGCCAGTAGTACCACCGGGACAGGGGGCTATGGCTACACCTTC.

The table lists this clonotype with many counts. The chain is built from TRBV10-3 and TRBJ2-5; D not resolved. The CDR3 consists of 13 residues. Germline V CDR1 and CDR2: ENHRY, SYGVKD. Trimming stripped 9 bases from V and 1 base from J, with 12 bases between. The CDR3 nucleotides read TGTGCCATACGGTTGGATGTCCAAGAGACCCAGTACTTC. Residues: CAIRLDVQETQYF.